A selection of T cell receptor beta chains follows, all from one sample in a study of cytomegalovirus exposure and HLA in healthy donors. The data were produced by immunoSEQ multiplex PCR, yet TCRdb's version contains in-frame clones alone and is incomplete. The sample holds tens of thousands of clones, 60% to 80% seen once. Specimen: PBMCs. These receptors all stem from a man aged 25 to 45 in good health and CMV-seronegative. Each CDR3 is given with its conserved first and last residue. A D gene is named only where the DNA matches it firmly. Some rows mark clone size as missing; the rest say once, few, many or name a class of expanded clone.

few,TRBV6-1,TRBD1,TRBJ2-3,CASSEAAGTGGTDTQYF,TGTGCCAGCAGTGAAGCGGCCGGGACAGGGGGCACAGATACGCAGTATTTT
once,TRBV7-9,-,TRBJ2-3,CASSGGFSPRTDTQYF,TGTGCCAGCAGCGGCGGATTCTCACCACGCACAGATACGCAGTATTTT
-,TRBV7-2,-,TRBJ2-1,CASSLWVLAHEQFF,TGTGCCAGCAGCTTATGGGTCCTAGCGCATGAGCAGTTCTTC
-,TRBV4-1,TRBD1,TRBJ1-5,CASSQVSQGERTQHF,TGCGCCAGCAGCCAAGTCTCCCAGGGGGAAAGGACCCAGCATTTT
-,TRBV5-6,TRBD1,TRBJ1-2,CASSFRGPNYGYTF,TGTGCCAGCAGCTTTAGGGGGCCTAACTATGGCTACACCTTC
-,TRBV5-1,-,TRBJ2-7,CASSLVEGNYEQYF,TGCGCCAGCAGCTTGGTGGAGGGAAACTACGAGCAGTACTTC
-,TRBV6-5,TRBD1,TRBJ1-1,CASSHGQGAAEAFF,TGTGCCAGCAGCCACGGACAGGGGGCCGCTGAAGCTTTCTTT
-,TRBV10-1,-,TRBJ1-6,CASRNQGRYNSPLHF,TGCGCCAGCAGAAACCAGGGGAGATATAATTCACCCCTCCACTTT
-,TRBV28,TRBD2,TRBJ2-5,CASSFVPGLAALQETQYF,TGTGCCAGCAGTTTCGTCCCGGGACTAGCGGCATTGCAAGAGACCCAGTACTTC
-,TRBV2,-,TRBJ1-1,CASSGQGNTEAFF,TGTGCCAGCAGTGGGCAGGGCAACACTGAAGCTTTCTTT
-,TRBV19,TRBD1,TRBJ1-4,CASSRWTGVATNEKLFF,TGTGCCAGTAGTAGATGGACAGGAGTCGCAACTAATGAAAAACTGTTTTTT
-,TRBV7-8,-,TRBJ2-7,CASSLAPAGLLNEQYF,TGTGCCAGCAGCTTAGCGCCGGCAGGTCTCCTGAACGAGCAGTACTTC
-,TRBV19,-,TRBJ2-5,CASQYRETQYF,TGTGCCAGTCAGTATCGAGAGACCCAGTACTTC
-,TRBV28,-,TRBJ1-6,CASSRTRARNSPLHF,TGTGCCAGCAGTCGGACCAGGGCTCGGAATTCACCCCTCCACTTT
-,TRBV6-6,-,TRBJ1-5,CASSLNRRGEQPQHF,TGTGCCAGCAGCCTTAACCGGCGGGGAGAGCAGCCCCAGCATTTT
-,TRBV2,TRBD1,TRBJ1-2,CASSPDRDGYTF,TGTGCCAGCAGCCCGGACAGGGATGGCTACACCTTC
-,TRBV28,TRBD1,TRBJ2-6,CASTNRGRGANVLTF,TGTGCCAGCACAAACAGGGGGCGCGGGGCCAACGTCCTGACTTTC
-,TRBV27,-,TRBJ2-5,CASSLERSGETQYF,TGTGCCAGCAGTTTAGAACGATCCGGGGAGACCCAGTACTTC
-,TRBV30,TRBD1,TRBJ2-4,CAWSGTGREGIQYF,TGTGCCTGGTCCGGGACAGGGAGAGAGGGCATTCAGTACTTC
few,TRBV6-4,TRBD1,TRBJ2-6,CASSDSGGGGANVLTF,TGTGCCAGCAGTGACTCAGGGGGCGGTGGGGCCAACGTCCTGACTTTC
-,TRBV5-5,-,TRBJ2-2,CASRTGHNTGELFF,TGTGCCAGCAGAACCGGACACAACACCGGGGAGCTGTTTTTT
-,TRBV15,TRBD1,TRBJ1-5,CATSRDRETGGNNQPQHF,TGTGCCACCAGCAGAGATAGGGAGACAGGGGGCAACAATCAGCCCCAGCATTTT